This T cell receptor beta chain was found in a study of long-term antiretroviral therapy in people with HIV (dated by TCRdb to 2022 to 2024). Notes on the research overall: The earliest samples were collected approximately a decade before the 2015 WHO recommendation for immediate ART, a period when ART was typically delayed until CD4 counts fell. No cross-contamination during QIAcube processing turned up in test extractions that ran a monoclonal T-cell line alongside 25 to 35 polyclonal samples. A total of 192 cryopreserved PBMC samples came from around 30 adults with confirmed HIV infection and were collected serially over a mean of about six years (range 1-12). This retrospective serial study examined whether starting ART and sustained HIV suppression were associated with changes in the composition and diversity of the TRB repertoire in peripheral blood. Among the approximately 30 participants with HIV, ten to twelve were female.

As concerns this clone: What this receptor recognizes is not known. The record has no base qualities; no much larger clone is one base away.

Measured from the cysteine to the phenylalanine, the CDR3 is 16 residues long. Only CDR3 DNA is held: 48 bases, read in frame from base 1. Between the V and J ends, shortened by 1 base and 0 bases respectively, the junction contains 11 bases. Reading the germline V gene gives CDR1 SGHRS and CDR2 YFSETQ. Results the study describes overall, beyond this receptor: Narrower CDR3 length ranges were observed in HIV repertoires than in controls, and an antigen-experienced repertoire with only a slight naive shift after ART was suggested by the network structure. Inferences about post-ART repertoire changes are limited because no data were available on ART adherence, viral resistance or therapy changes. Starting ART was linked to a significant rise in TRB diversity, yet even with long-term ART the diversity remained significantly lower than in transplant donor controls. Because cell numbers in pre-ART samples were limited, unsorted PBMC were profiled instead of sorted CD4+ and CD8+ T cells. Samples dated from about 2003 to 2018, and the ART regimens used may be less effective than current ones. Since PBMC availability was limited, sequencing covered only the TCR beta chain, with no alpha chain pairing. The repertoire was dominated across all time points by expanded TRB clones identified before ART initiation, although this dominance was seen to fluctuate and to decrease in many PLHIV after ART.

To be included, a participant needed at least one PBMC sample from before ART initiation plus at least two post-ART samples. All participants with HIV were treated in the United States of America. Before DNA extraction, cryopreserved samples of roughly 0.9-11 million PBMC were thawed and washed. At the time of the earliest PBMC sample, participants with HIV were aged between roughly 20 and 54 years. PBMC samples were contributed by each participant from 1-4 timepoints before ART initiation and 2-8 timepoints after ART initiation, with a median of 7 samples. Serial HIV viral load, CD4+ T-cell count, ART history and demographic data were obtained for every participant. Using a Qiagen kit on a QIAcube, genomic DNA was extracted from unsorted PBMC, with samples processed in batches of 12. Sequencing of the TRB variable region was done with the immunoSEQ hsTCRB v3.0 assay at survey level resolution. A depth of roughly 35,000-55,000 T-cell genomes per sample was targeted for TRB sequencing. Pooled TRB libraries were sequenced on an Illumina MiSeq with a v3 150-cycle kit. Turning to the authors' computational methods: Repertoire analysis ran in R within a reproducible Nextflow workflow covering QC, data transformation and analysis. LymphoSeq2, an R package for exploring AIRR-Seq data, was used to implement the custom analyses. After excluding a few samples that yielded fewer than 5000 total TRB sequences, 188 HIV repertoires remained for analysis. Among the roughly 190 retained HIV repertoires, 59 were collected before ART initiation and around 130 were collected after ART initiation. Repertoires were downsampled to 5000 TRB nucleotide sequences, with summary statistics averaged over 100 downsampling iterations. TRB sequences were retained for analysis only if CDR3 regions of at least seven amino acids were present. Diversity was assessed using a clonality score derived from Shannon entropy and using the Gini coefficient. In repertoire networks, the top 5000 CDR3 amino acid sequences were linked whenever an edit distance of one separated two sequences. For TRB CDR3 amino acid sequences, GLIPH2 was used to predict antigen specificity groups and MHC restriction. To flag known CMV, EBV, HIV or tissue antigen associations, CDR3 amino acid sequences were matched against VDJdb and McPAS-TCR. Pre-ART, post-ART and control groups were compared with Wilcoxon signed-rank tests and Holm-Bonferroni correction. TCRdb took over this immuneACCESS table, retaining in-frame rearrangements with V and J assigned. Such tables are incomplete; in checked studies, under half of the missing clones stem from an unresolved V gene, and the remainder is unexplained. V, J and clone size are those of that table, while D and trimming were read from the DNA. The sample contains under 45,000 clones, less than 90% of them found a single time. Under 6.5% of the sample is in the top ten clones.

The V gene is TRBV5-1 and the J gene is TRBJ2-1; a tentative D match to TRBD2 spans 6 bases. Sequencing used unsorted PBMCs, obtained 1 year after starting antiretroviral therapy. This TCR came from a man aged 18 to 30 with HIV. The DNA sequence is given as TGCGCCAGCAGCTTGCTCGCGGGGAACTCCTACAATGAGCAGTTCTTC. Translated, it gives CASSLLAGNSYNEQFF.